This T cell receptor (beta chain) is from a study of T cells in Graves' hyperthyroidism and ophthalmopathy. TCR beta CDR3 regions were amplified from RNA. First-round RT-PCR with HTBI primers amplified the TCR CDR3 region. Each CDR3 protein is one row after TCRdb ran MiXCR on the multiplex PCR reads. Here the sample spans about 47,000 distinct CDR3 sequences, roughly 51% being singletons. The CDR3 runs to 16 residues. The germline gives CDR1 ENHRY, CDR2 SYGVKD. With V trimmed by 4 bases and J by 4 bases, 12 bases remained unmatched. The TCR originated in a man aged 18-30 years with Graves' hyperthyroidism. The chain joins TRBV10-3 to TRBJ1-1; 7 positions match TRBD1. Input material: peripheral blood or thyroid tissue (not recorded which). The CDR3 reads CAISVTQSNRGTEAFF. CDR3 in DNA: TGTGCCATCAGTGTAACCCAATCAAACAGGGGCACTGAAGCTTTCTTT.